This T cell receptor (beta chain) was observed in a study of blood T cell repertoires in COVID-19. Background on the study: Material from acute and convalescent COVID-19 was sourced from the United States, Italy and Spain.

Germline V CDR1 and CDR2: ENHRY, SYGVKD. CDR3 length: 10 amino acids. Original methodology: How many nucleated cells were present was estimated from reference gene primer amplification. Assay: immunoSEQ multiplex PCR; the TCRdb copy retains only in-frame clones and omits some. The V and J calls and clone size are taken from that table; D and trimming were inferred from the DNA. The table shows about 170,000 clones, with less than 85% occurring only once. In this sample, this clone turned up a few times. The junction departs from germline at one end; a sequencing error may be responsible. The TCR originated in a woman older than 75 with active or convalescent COVID-19. Sequences were obtained from peripheral blood. The rearrangement joins TRBV10-3 to TRBJ1-3; unclear D gene. This chain's CDR3 is CAISDRTWHF. The CDR3 DNA reads as TGTGCCATCAGTGACAGGACTTGGCATTTT.